This T cell receptor (beta chain) is drawn from a study of T cell responses to AZD1222 COVID-19 vaccine. Study-level background: Analyses pooled second doses at about 4 or about 12 weeks.

The repertoire was sequenced with immunoSEQ multiplex PCR; TCRdb's copy has only in-frame clones and lacks some. This sample has about 97,000 clones, with around 87% found just once. The length of the CDR3 is 14 residues. J lost 9 bases, V lost 1 base, and 4 bases had no gene match. From germline, CDR1 is KGHDR and CDR2 SFDVKD. The study's findings and limits: Distributed over spike, vaccine-associated CD4 TCRs predominated at 160-218 and 743-854. When two AZD1222 doses had been given, Spike-specific TCR breadth and depth rose.

About this clone: The antigen is undetermined.

Here the sequenced sample was peripheral blood, taken on day 0 of AZD1222 vaccination. This receptor was obtained from an adult in good health. This rearrangement joins TRBV24-1 to TRBJ2-7, with 11 bases lining up with TRBD2. The CDR3 bases are TGTGCCACCAGTGATTTAGCTAGCGGGGGGACGCAGTACTTC. Its translation is CATSDLASGGTQYF.